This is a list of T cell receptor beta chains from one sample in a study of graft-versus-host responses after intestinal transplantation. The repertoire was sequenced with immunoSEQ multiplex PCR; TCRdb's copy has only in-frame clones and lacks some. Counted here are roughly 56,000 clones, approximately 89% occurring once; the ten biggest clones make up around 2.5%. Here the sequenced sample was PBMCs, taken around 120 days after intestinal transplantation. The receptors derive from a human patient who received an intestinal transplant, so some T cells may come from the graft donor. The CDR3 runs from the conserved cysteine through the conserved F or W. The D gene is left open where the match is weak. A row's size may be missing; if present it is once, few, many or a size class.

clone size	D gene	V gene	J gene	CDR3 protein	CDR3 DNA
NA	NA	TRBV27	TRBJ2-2	CASSLKRGHTGELFF	TGTGCCAGCAGTTTAAAGAGGGGTCACACCGGGGAGCTGTTTTTT
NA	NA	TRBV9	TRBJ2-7	CASSVGGGNSYEQYF	TGTGCCAGCAGCGTAGGGGGCGGGAACTCCTACGAGCAGTACTTC
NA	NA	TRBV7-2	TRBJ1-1	CASSRTLQWNTEAFF	TGTGCCAGCAGCCGAACCTTACAGTGGAACACTGAAGCTTTCTTT
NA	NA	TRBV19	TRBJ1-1	CASSIVGVGETEAFF	TGTGCCAGTAGTATTGTGGGGGTCGGAGAAACTGAAGCTTTCTTT
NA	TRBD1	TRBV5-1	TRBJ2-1	CASSLWGQGFNEQFF	TGCGCCAGCAGCTTGTGGGGACAGGGGTTCAATGAGCAGTTCTTC
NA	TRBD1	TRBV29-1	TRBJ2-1	CSVRQGYEQFF	TGCAGCGTCAGACAGGGATATGAGCAGTTCTTC
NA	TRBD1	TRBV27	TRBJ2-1	CASSDGTGSVNEQFF	TGTGCCAGCAGTGACGGGACAGGGAGCGTCAATGAGCAGTTCTTC
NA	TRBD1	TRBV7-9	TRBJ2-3	CASRDQGQVTDTQYF	TGTGCCAGCCGAGACCAGGGACAGGTAACTGATACGCAGTATTTT
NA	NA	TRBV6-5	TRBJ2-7	CASSYGAYYEQYF	TGTGCCAGCAGTTACGGCGCATACTACGAGCAGTACTTC
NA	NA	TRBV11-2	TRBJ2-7	CASSYSDSATYEQYF	TGTGCCAGCAGCTACTCGGACAGCGCGACCTACGAGCAGTACTTC
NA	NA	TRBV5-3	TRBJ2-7	CARSLEGGIEQYF	TGTGCCAGAAGCTTGGAGGGCGGAATCGAGCAGTACTTC
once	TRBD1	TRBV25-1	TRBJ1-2	CASSEATGAPYRYTF	TGTGCCAGCAGTGAGGCGACAGGGGCTCCCTATCGCTACACCTTC
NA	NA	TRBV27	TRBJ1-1	CASSRVAGFEAFF	TGTGCCAGCAGTCGGGTAGCAGGGTTTGAAGCTTTCTTT
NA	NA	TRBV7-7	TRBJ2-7	CASSLGDTYEQYF	TGTGCCAGCAGCTTAGGGGATACGTACGAGCAGTACTTC
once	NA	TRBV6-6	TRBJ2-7	CASSSTYRAPYEQYF	TGTGCCAGCAGTTCGACCTACAGGGCCCCCTACGAGCAGTACTTC
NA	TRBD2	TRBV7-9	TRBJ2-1	CASSLRTSGHNEQFF	TGTGCCAGCAGCTTAAGAACTAGCGGTCACAATGAGCAGTTCTTC
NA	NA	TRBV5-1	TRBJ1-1	CASSLVGEYTEAFF	TGCGCCAGCAGCTTGGTGGGGGAGTACACTGAAGCTTTCTTT
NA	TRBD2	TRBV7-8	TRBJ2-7	CASSLAGGLSYEQYF	TGTGCCAGCAGCTTAGCGGGGGGGTTGTCCTACGAGCAGTACTTC
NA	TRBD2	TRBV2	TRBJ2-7	CASREAGTISEQYF	TGTGCCAGCAGGGAGGCCGGGACTATAAGCGAGCAGTACTTC
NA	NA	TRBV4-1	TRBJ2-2	CASSQVAATNTGELFF	TGCGCCAGCAGCCAAGTTGCAGCGACGAACACCGGGGAGCTGTTTTTT
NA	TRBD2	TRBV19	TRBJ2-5	CASSIGGGSWETQYF	TGTGCCAGTAGTATAGGCGGCGGGAGCTGGGAGACCCAGTACTTC
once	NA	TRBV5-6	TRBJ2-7	CASSLGPAANEQYF	TGTGCCAGCAGCTTGGGCCCCGCTGCTAACGAGCAGTACTTC
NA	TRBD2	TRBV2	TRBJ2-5	CASSEGQLAAPQYF	TGTGCCAGCAGTGAAGGTCAGCTAGCGGCCCCCCAGTACTTC
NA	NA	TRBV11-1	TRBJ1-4	CASSPARGPSYEKLFF	TGTGCCAGCAGCCCGGCCCGGGGACCATCATATGAAAAACTGTTTTTT
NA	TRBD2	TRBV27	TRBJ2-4	CASSLRAGAAVYIQYF	TGTGCCAGCAGTTTGAGGGCGGGAGCGGCGGTGTACATTCAGTACTTC
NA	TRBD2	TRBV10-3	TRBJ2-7	CAISVGGDSYEQYF	TGTGCCATCAGTGTGGGAGGGGACTCCTACGAGCAGTACTTC
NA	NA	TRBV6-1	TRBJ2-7	CASSESIYGLYEQYF	TGTGCCAGCAGTGAAAGTATCTACGGGTTATACGAGCAGTACTTC
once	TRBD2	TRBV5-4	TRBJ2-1	CASSLALAGRLYNEQFF	TGTGCCAGCAGCTTGGCACTAGCGGGGAGGCTCTACAATGAGCAGTTCTTC
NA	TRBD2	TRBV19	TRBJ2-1	CASSIQTSGGNEQFF	TGTGCCAGTAGTATCCAGACTAGCGGAGGGAATGAGCAGTTCTTC
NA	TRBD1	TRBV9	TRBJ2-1	CASSVAIRTGSNEQFF	TGTGCCAGCAGCGTAGCTATCAGGACAGGGTCCAATGAGCAGTTCTTC
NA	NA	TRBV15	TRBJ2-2	CATSRDQRNTGELFF	TGTGCCACCAGCAGAGATCAAAGAAACACCGGGGAGCTGTTTTTT
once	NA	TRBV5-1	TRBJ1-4	CASSLGVRVGEKLFF	TGCGCCAGCAGCTTGGGGGTCAGGGTCGGTGAAAAACTGTTTTTT
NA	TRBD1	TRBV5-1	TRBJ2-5	CASSSNRGQQETQYF	TGCGCCAGCAGCTCCAACAGGGGTCAACAAGAGACCCAGTACTTC
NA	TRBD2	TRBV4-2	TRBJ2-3	CASSQTGLAGGSTDTQYF	TGTGCCAGCAGCCAAACGGGACTAGCGGGAGGAAGCACAGATACGCAGTATTTT
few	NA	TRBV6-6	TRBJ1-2	CASSYSSYGYTF	TGTGCCAGCAGTTACTCGAGCTATGGCTACACCTTC
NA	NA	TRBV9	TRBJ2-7	CASSVDERSYEQYF	TGTGCCAGCAGCGTAGACGAGCGGAGCTACGAGCAGTACTTC
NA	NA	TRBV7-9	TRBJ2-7	CASSKNGLTAYEQYF	TGTGCCAGCAGCAAAAATGGACTCACCGCCTACGAGCAGTACTTC
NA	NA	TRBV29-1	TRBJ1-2	CSVDVWGAVGYTF	TGCAGCGTTGACGTATGGGGGGCAGTTGGCTACACCTTC
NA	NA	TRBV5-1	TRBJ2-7	CASRLEQGSYEQYF	TGCGCCAGCAGACTAGAGCAGGGGTCCTACGAGCAGTACTTC
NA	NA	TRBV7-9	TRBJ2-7	CASSLGTSYGTGEQYF	TGTGCCAGCAGCTTAGGGACTTCTTACGGGACGGGGGAGCAGTACTTC
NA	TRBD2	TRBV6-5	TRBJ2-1	CASSLRAGGPHEQFF	TGTGCCAGCAGCCTAAGGGCGGGAGGGCCGCATGAGCAGTTCTTC
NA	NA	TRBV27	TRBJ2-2	CASSFSFAGELFF	TGTGCCAGCAGTTTTTCTTTTGCCGGGGAGCTGTTTTTT